A selection of T cell receptor beta chains follows, all from one sample in a study of T cell repertoires in cytomegalovirus infection. TCRdb reprocessed the reads with MiXCR, giving one entry per CDR3 protein. The profile shows hundreds of thousands of distinct CDR3 sequences, 25% to 40% of them singletons. The sample was PBMCs. The receptors come from a human donor in good health (CMV status not recorded). Some clones in this sample may be carry-over from other donors' samples. Both conserved end residues are part of each CDR3. The D gene is left open where the match is weak. Clone size is shown for a subset of rows, as once, few, many or a class of expanded clone.

>TRBD2|many|TRBV7-3|TRBJ2-5
TGTGCCAGCAGCTTACACGGGGGGGAAGAGACCCAGTACTTC
CASSLHGGEETQYF
>NA|many|TRBV7-8|TRBJ2-7
TGTGCCAGCAGCTTACCGGGACGGGGAGTCTACGAGCAGTACTTC
CASSLPGRGVYEQYF
>TRBD2|NA|TRBV4-1|TRBJ2-7
TGCGCCAGCAGCCAAGACCAGCGGGGAGTCTACGAGCAGTACTTC
CASSQDQRGVYEQYF
>TRBD2|NA|TRBV3-1|TRBJ2-3
TGTGCCAGCAGCCAAGAACCTCCGGGACTAGCGGGGGCCTACACAGATACGCAGTATTTT
CASSQEPPGLAGAYTDTQYF
>NA|many|TRBV7-6|TRBJ2-7
TGTGCCAGCAGGGGGATCGGGACCGAGCAGTACTTC
CASRGIGTEQYF
>NA|few|TRBV2|TRBJ1-5
TGTGCCAGCAGCGGACAGCGTAATCAGCCCCAGCATTTT
CASSGQRNQPQHF
>TRBD2|many|TRBV7-9|TRBJ2-3
TGTGCCAGCAGCTTAGGGCGGGGGGGCCAGTATGAAGATACGCAGTATTTT
CASSLGRGGQYEDTQYF
>NA|once|TRBV2|TRBJ1-2
NA
CASSVGRGVGYGSTF
>NA|many|TRBV7-6|TRBJ2-7
TGTGCCAGCAGCCAGGGGGGGTCAGCGCCCTACGAGCAGTACTTC
CASSQGGSAPYEQYF
>NA|few|TRBV11-2|TRBJ2-5
TGTGCCAGCAGCCCACAACATGGGGTGAGGTGGGAGACCCAGTACTTC
CASSPQHGVRWETQYF
>NA|NA|TRBV20-1|TRBJ2-7
TGCAGTGCTCCACCCCGGCGGGGCCTCTACGAGCAGTACTTC
CSAPPRRGLYEQYF
>TRBD1|NA|TRBV6-8|TRBJ2-7
TGTGCCAGCAGTTACAACGGAACGGGACAGGGTAACGAGCAGTACTTC
CASSYNGTGQGNEQYF
>NA|many|TRBV7-2|TRBJ1-4
TGTGCCAGCAGCTTCGGTCCTAATGAAAAACTGTTTTTT
CASSFGPNEKLFF
>NA|few|TRBV12-3/TRBV12-4|TRBJ2-3
TGTGCCAGCTGGCGGGGAGCGATTAGCACAGATACGCAGTATTTT
CASWRGAISTDTQYF
>NA|few|TRBV11-2|TRBJ2-3
TGTGCCAGCAGCCCAAATCAGCCGCAGTATTTT
CASSPNQPQYF
>NA|few|TRBV5-1|TRBJ1-1
TGCGCCAGCAGTCGGGGTACACAGAACACTGAAGCTTTCTTT
CASSRGTQNTEAFF
>NA|NA|TRBV6-2/TRBV6-3|TRBJ2-1
NA
CASSSSSLSGKRNEQFF
>NA|once|TRBV19|TRBJ2-7
TGTGCCACCGCCAAGGACCTGTCTTACGAGCAGTACTTC
CATAKDLSYEQYF
>TRBD1|once|TRBV29-1|TRBJ1-3
TGCAGCGTTCGTCAGGGGGCTGGAAACACCATATATTTT
CSVRQGAGNTIYF
>NA|few|TRBV14|TRBJ1-5
TGTGCCAGCAGCCCCGGCCAGCCCCAGCATTTT
CASSPGQPQHF
>NA|NA|TRBV24-1|TRBJ2-7
TGTGCCACCAGTGATTTCCCCGGAAGCGAGCAGTACTTC
CATSDFPGSEQYF
>TRBD1|NA|TRBV6-2/TRBV6-3|TRBJ2-5
TGTGCCAGCAGTTACGGGACAGGGGATGGAGAGACCCAGTACTTC
CASSYGTGDGETQYF
>TRBD1|NA|TRBV6-5|TRBJ1-2
TGTGCCAGCAGTTCTGGGGACAGGGGCTCAGCTAACTATGGCTACACCTTC
CASSSGDRGSANYGYTF
>NA|few|TRBV5-6|TRBJ1-4
TGTGCCAGCAGCCTGGACAGTAATAATGAAAAACTGTTTTTT
CASSLDSNNEKLFF
>NA|NA|TRBV29-1|TRBJ2-1
TGCAGCGTTTATGGGAGTATTAGTGAGCAGTTCTTC
CSVYGSISEQFF
>TRBD1|few|TRBV4-3|TRBJ2-7
TGCGCCAGCAGCCGCTCGACAGGGGTCGAGCAGTACTTC
CASSRSTGVEQYF
>TRBD1|NA|TRBV18|TRBJ1-2
TGTGCCAGCTCACCGGGGACAGCCAGCTATGGCTACACCTTC
CASSPGTASYGYTF
>TRBD1|NA|TRBV12-3/TRBV12-4|TRBJ2-3
TGTGCCAGCACCGAAGTGGGACAGGGGGCAACAGATACGCAGTATTTT
CASTEVGQGATDTQYF
>NA|few|TRBV19|TRBJ1-3
TGTGCCAGTAGCCCCGTCGACAGTTCCTTCTCTGGAAACACCATATATTTT
CASSPVDSSFSGNTIYF
>TRBD1|many|TRBV7-2|TRBJ2-7
TGTGCCAGCAGCTCGGACAGGGCCCACGAGCAGTACTTC
CASSSDRAHEQYF
>NA|NA|TRBV5-1|TRBJ2-7
TGCGCCAGCAGCCCAGGGGAATCCTACGAGCAGTACTTC
CASSPGESYEQYF
>TRBD1|few|TRBV2|TRBJ1-1
TGTGCCAGCGCGGGACAGGGGGCGTTCGGTACTGAAGCTTTCTTT
CASAGQGAFGTEAFF
>NA|many|TRBV7-2|TRBJ1-5
TGTGCCAGCAGCCCGACAGATAGCAATCAGCCCCAGCATTTT
CASSPTDSNQPQHF
>NA|NA|TRBV6-9|TRBJ2-5
TGTGCCAGCAGTCGGAACCGGGCTGGGGCCGGAGAGACCCAGTACTTC
CASSRNRAGAGETQYF
>TRBD1|few|TRBV15|TRBJ2-2
TGTGCCACCAGCAGTAGGACAGGGGCAAACACCGGGGAGCTGTTTTTT
CATSSRTGANTGELFF
>NA|NA|TRBV6-6|TRBJ2-5
TGTGCCAGCAGGGGGTGGCAGGGCCGAGAGACCCAGTACTTC
CASRGWQGRETQYF
>NA|NA|TRBV6-6|TRBJ1-2
TGTGCCAGCAGTTACGGGGGATATGGCTACACCTTC
CASSYGGYGYTF
>TRBD2|many|TRBV7-8|TRBJ2-5
TGTGCCAGCAGATACAGCGGGGTCGAGACCCAGTACTTC
CASRYSGVETQYF
>NA|NA|TRBV7-6|TRBJ1-1
TGTGCCAGCAGCTTAGACGCGCCTCCGAACACTGAAGCTTTCTTT
CASSLDAPPNTEAFF
>NA|NA|TRBV11-2|TRBJ2-2
TGTGCCAGCAGCTTTATACCCCGGGATAACACCGGGGAGCTGTTTTTT
CASSFIPRDNTGELFF